One and the same sample provided the 21 T cell receptor beta chains below, sequenced in a study of blood T cell repertoires in COVID-19. Generated by immunoSEQ multiplex PCR, the TCRdb table keeps only in-frame clones and is missing some. The table shows 650,000 to 800,000 clones, with about 90% occurring only once. Sequencing was carried out using peripheral blood. The origin of the receptors is a young woman with acute or convalescent COVID-19.

The chain has TRBV3-1 (or the pseudogene TRBV3-2) and TRBJ1-1; 7 bases line up with TRBD1. There are 12 residues in the CDR3. Germline V gene data show CDR1 as LGHDT and CDR2 as YNNKEL (reference sequence). With V trimmed by 3 bases and J by 10 bases, 5 bases remained unmatched. The CDR3, as DNA: TGTGCCAGCAGCCATGGACAGGTCGTAGCTTTCTTT. Protein: CASSHGQVVAFF.

The J gene is TRBJ2-6, the V gene TRBV7-2, with D perhaps TRBD1 (5 bases). The CDR3 runs 15 residues. CDR1 and CDR2 from the germline V gene are SGHTA and FQGNSA. V lost 6 bases, J lost 2 bases, and 11 bases lay in between. CDR3 in DNA: TGTGCCAGCAGTGTTGGGGCTACTGGGGCCAACGTCCTGACTTTC. Translating gives CASSVGATGANVLTF.

The chain has TRBV19 and TRBJ1-2, with D possibly TRBD1 on 6 matching bases. This CDR3 comprises 14 residues. Germline V gives CDR1 LNHDA, CDR2 SQIVND (reference sequence). The V gene lost 4 bases and the J gene lost 1 base, with 10 bases spanning the gap. For the CDR3, the DNA is TGTGCCAGTAGTACCCAGGGGCTTAACTATGGCTACACCTTC. Protein sequence: CASSTQGLNYGYTF. The entire variable domain, with the rest obtained from reference TRBV19 and TRBJ1-2, is as follows: DGGITQSPKYLFRKEGQNVTLSCEQNLNHDAMYWYRQDPGQGLRLIYYSQIVNDFQKGDIAEGYSVSREKKESFPLTVTSAQKNPTAFYLCASSTQGLNYGYTFGSGTRLTVV.

J is TRBJ1-1 and V is TRBV19; possible D gene TRBD1, 5 bases. The germline V gene encodes CDR1 LNHDA and CDR2 SQIVND (reference sequence). Trimming left V 0 bases short and J 4 bases short, with 9 bases between. This CDR3 has 14 residues. Written as DNA, the CDR3 is TGTGCCAGTAGTATAGAGGGGGGACCCACTGAAGCTTTCTTT. Residues: CASSIEGGPTEAFF.

The chain employs TRBV19 and TRBJ2-7; 9 bases are shared with TRBD2. The CDR3 is made up of 15 amino acids. Germline V lookup: CDR1 LNHDA, CDR2 SQIVND (reference sequence). V dropped 4 bases and J dropped 2; count of bases not matched to a gene: 6. This CDR3 reads CASSTSGVVPYEQYF. CDR3 coding DNA: TGTGCCAGTAGTACTAGCGGGGTTGTACCCTACGAGCAGTACTTC.

This chain uses TRBV24-1 with TRBJ1-2; the match to TRBD1 covers 7 bases. The germline V gene encodes CDR1 KGHDR and CDR2 SFDVKD. Losses at the gene ends were 0 bases for V and 4 bases for J; bases not matched to a gene: 4. The CDR3 is 15 residues long. Here the CDR3 reads CATSDLPTGPYGYTF. The CDR3 region has the DNA TGTGCCACCAGTGATTTGCCGACAGGGCCCTATGGCTACACCTTC.

The rearrangement links TRBV7-3 to TRBJ1-6, with 7 bases fitting TRBD1. After removal of 5 bases from V and 6 bases from J, the junction contained 16 bases not matched to a gene. Germline values: CDR1 SGHTA, CDR2 FQGTGA. The CDR3 covers 18 residues. The CDR3 DNA is TGTGCCAGCAGCATTTTACAGGGGATTTGGACTTCTAATTCACCCCTCCACTTT. It yields the protein CASSILQGIWTSNSPLHF. The full variable domain, rest sourced from reference TRBV7-3 and TRBJ1-6, is GAGVSQTPSNKVTEKGKYVELRCDPISGHTALYWYRQSLGQGPEFLIYFQGTGAADDSGLPNDRFFAVRPEGSVSTLKIQRTERGDSAVYLCASSILQGIWTSNSPLHFGNGTRLTVT.

Comments on this clone: The junction departs from the called germline gene at one end, perhaps through a read error. The V gene is TRBV5-4, the J gene TRBJ1-1, with 7 bases identical to TRBD1. Germline V CDR1 and CDR2: SGHNT, YYREEE (reference sequence). The CDR3 runs 14 residues. The CDR3 sequence: CASSLGGGNSEAFF. The CDR3 DNA follows: TGTGCCAGCAGCTTGGGAGGGGGCAACAGTGAAGCTTTCTTT.

The gene calls are TRBV19 and TRBJ2-5, with D possibly matching TRBD1 (5 bases). CDR1 and CDR2 from the germline V gene are LNHDA and SQIVND (reference sequence). The V end was cut by 1 base, the J end by 4 bases, with 10 bases between. The CDR3 loop spans 14 amino acids. The CDR3 coding sequence is TGTGCCAGTAGTATAGGGGGCGTCGGAGAGACCCAGTACTTC. This codes for CASSIGGVGETQYF.

The rearrangement joins TRBV2 to TRBJ2-6; TRBD1 aligns across 8 bases. The CDR3 has 18 residues. Germline V gene data show CDR1 as SNHLY and CDR2 as FYNNEI. J gave up 0 bases and V 5 bases, and 9 bases lay outside the gene matches. The CDR3 DNA follows: TGTGCCAGCAGTCTTACGACAGGGGTTAGCTCTGGGGCCAACGTCCTGACTTTC. Its translation is CASSLTTGVSSGANVLTF.

In the case of this clone: Other DNA variants within this sample encode the same CDR3. This chain links TRBV11-2 with TRBJ2-3; no definite D call. Germline V gene sequence: CDR1 SGHAT, CDR2 FQNNGV. Between the trimmed V and J ends, which lost 8 bases and 3 bases, there was a span of 6 bases. This CDR3 spans 11 amino acids. As DNA, the CDR3 is TGTGCCAGCTCCTTGACAGATACGCAGTATTTT. Amino acid sequence: CASSLTDTQYF.

This chain links TRBV27 with TRBJ1-2; tentative D call: TRBD1 (6 bases). Germline V gene lookup returns CDR1 MNHEY and CDR2 SMNVEV (reference sequence). The CDR3 loop spans 17 amino acids. V was trimmed by 6 bases and J by 0 bases, leaving 20 bases between them. The CDR3 DNA follows: TGTGCCAGCAGCTTAGGGATTTTGGCAGGGGCTAACTATGGCTACACCTTC. This encodes CASSLGILAGANYGYTF.

The chain carries TRBV5-1 and TRBJ1-2; unclear D gene. Trimming removed 5 bases at V and 4 bases at J, with 12 bases between. The CDR3 sequence is 13 residues long. CDR1 and CDR2 (germline): SGHRS, YFSETQ. The DNA of the CDR3 is TGCGCCAGCAGACCTGACTCGGTCTATGGCTACACCTTC. Protein: CASRPDSVYGYTF.

The sample holds a few counts of this clone. This chain links TRBV15 with TRBJ1-4; TRBD1 might be the D (5 bases). The CDR3 has 19 amino acids. CDR1 and CDR2 from the germline V gene are LNHNV and YYDKDF (reference sequence). Trimming took 4 bases from V and 2 from J, leaving 23 bases between them. The CDR3 sequence is CATSTWGGDAVVTNEKLFF. CDR3 sequence (DNA): TGTGCCACCAGCACATGGGGAGGGGATGCCGTGGTGACTAATGAAAAACTGTTTTTT.

The genes are TRBV5-5 and TRBJ2-1; D unresolved. The CDR3 is 13 amino acids. Germline CDR1 and CDR2: SGHKS and YYEKEE (reference sequence). V lost 1 base and J 7 bases, leaving 9 bases between the germline ends. The CDR3 region has the DNA TGTGCCAGCAGCTTGCAGGCGCTTAATGAGCAGTTCTTC. The encoded protein is CASSLQALNEQFF.

The chain employs TRBV9 and TRBJ2-7, with 12 nucleotides matching TRBD1. The germline CDR1 and CDR2 sequences are SGDLS and YYNGEE. J lost 6 bases, V lost 2 bases, and 3 bases had no gene match. This CDR3 spans 14 amino acids. CDR3 coding DNA: TGTGCCAGCAGCGTCGAGGGACAGGGGGCCGAGCAGTACTTC. Translated: CASSVEGQGAEQYF. The full variable domain, rest sourced from reference TRBV9 and TRBJ2-7, is DSGVTQTPKHLITATGQRVTLRCSPRSGDLSVYWYQQSLDQGLQFLIQYYNGEERAKGNILERFSAQQFPDLHSELNLSSLELGDSALYFCASSVEGQGAEQYFGPGTRLTVT.

This clone was seen a handful of times. The V gene is TRBV5-4, the J gene TRBJ1-1; D not resolved. CDR1 and CDR2 from the germline V gene are SGHNT and YYREEE (reference sequence). V gave up 3 bases and J gave up 1 base, with 4 bases separating them. This CDR3 has 12 residues. The chain's CDR3 is CASSSWNTEAFF. The CDR3 DNA is TGTGCCAGCAGCTCCTGGAACACTGAAGCTTTCTTT.

CDR3 sequence (DNA): TGTGCCAGCAGTGGGACAGGGGGAATCGCCGAAGCTTTCTTT. Its protein product is CASSGTGGIAEAFF. This rearrangement joins TRBV7-9 to TRBJ1-1, with TRBD1 identical over 11 bases. Looked up from germline, CDR1 is SEHNR and CDR2 is FQNEAQ (reference sequence). With 6 bases clipped from V and 8 bases from J, the junction kept 8 bases outside the gene matches. The CDR3 runs 14 residues.

The chain links TRBV27 to TRBJ1-1; D not certain. Between the trimmed V and J ends, which lost 7 bases and 7 bases, there was a span of 16 bases. There are 13 residues in the CDR3. Germline lookup yields CDR1 MNHEY and CDR2 SMNVEV (reference sequence). CDR3 bases: TGTGCCAGCACTAATACCCCGGGGATTGAAGCTTTCTTT. Encoded protein: CASTNTPGIEAFF.

The gene calls are TRBV5-1 and TRBJ1-2, with 8 nucleotides matching TRBD1. V trimming: 4 bases; J trimming: 5 bases; junction bases outside the gene matches: 10. The CDR3 extends over 15 amino acids. Germline V CDR1 and CDR2: SGHRS, YFSETQ. CDR3 sequence reads: CASSRAQGDSYGYTF. The CDR3 DNA sequence: TGCGCCAGCAGCCGCGCACAGGGGGATTCTTATGGCTACACCTTC.

The chain carries TRBV9 and TRBJ1-2, with 12 bases that match TRBD1. Germline V gene data show CDR1 as SGDLS and CDR2 as YYNGEE. This CDR3 region has 15 residues. Trimming cost V 3 bases and J 8 bases; bases outside gene matches: 8. The CDR3 nucleotides are TGTGCCAGCAGCGGCCCGGGACAGGGGGCAGGGGGCTACACCTTC. It specifies CASSGPGQGAGGYTF.